This TCR beta chain was captured by sequencing in a study of blood T cell repertoires in COVID-19. TCRdb keeps only in-frame clones here, not all; method: immunoSEQ multiplex PCR. The sample lists 55,000 to 80,000 clones; about four fifths were seen once. Germline loops: CDR1 SGHAT, CDR2 FQNNGV. CDR3 length: 14 amino acids. The J segment lost 1 base and the V segment lost 5 bases, leaving 2 bases of the junction unmatched. This TCR was sampled from a man between 65 and 85 years old with acute or convalescent COVID-19. This chain joins TRBV11-2 and TRBJ2-7; 10 bases agree with TRBD2. Input material: peripheral blood. For the CDR3, the DNA is TGTGCCAGCAGCAATAGCGGGAGGTCCTACGAGCAGTACTTC. Protein sequence: CASSNSGRSYEQYF.